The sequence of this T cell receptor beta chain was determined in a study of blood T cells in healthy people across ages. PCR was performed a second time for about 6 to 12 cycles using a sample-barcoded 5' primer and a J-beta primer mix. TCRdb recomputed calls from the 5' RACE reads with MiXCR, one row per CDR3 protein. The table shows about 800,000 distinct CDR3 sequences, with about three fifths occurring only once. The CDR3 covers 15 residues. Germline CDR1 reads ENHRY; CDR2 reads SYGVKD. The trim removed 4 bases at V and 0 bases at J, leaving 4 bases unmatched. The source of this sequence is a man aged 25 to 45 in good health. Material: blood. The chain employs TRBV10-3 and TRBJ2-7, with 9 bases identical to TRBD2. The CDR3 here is CAISVSGGSSYEQYF. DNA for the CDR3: TGTGCCATCAGTGTCAGCGGGGGGAGCTCCTACGAGCAGTACTTC.